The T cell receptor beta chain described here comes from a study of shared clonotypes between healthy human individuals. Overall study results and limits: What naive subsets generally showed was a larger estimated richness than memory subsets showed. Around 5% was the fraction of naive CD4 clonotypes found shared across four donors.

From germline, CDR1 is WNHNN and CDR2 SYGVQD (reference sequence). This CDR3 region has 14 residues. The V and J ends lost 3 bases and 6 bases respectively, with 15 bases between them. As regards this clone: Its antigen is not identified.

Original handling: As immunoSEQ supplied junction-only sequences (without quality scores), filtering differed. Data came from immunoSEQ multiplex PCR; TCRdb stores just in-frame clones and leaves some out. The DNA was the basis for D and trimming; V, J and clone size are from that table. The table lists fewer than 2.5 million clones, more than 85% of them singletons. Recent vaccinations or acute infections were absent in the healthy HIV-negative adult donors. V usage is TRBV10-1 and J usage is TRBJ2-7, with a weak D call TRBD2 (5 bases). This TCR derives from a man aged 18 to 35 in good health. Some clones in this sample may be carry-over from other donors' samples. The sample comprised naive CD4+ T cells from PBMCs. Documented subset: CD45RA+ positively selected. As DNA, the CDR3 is TGCGCCAGCAGTGAACCCGGGGTGGGTACCGAGCAGTACTTC. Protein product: CASSEPGVGTEQYF.